This T cell receptor beta chain comes out of a study of blood T cell repertoires in COVID-19 (dated by TCRdb to the early 2020s). Some background on the complete study: Samples covering the acute and convalescent phases of COVID-19 were provided by collaborators in the United States, Italy and Spain. Nearly every sample came with metadata listing a de-identified subject ID, COVID-19 status, age in years and sex. Subjects who had been exposed to COVID-19, were actively infected with it, or had recovered from it provided the deeply sampled blood TCRbeta repertoires that made up the dataset. Where HLA class I and class II types were available, the types were taken from metadata supplied by the sample provider, not from assay-based typing. Samples were obtained from the ongoing ImmuneRACE study (first 160 participants) and from over 1,000 subjects provided by 6 global collaborators. The prospective study material was composed of cDNA or gDNA derived from T cells, B-cell-depleted T cells, or PBMCs. A freely available public database, intended as a resource for researchers studying the immune response to SARS-CoV-2, is where the repertoires were released. General findings and caveats noted by the study authors: How much clinical and demographic metadata was included differed by source and by participant, and the metadata was provided uncurated.

CDR3 length: 13 amino acids, cysteine to phenylalanine. Left in the record is the CDR3 DNA by itself, 39 bases read in frame from the first base. CDR1 is given as SQVTM and CDR2 as ANQGSEA, both from the germline V gene. Ends trimmed: V by 5 bases, J by 3 bases; bases unmatched to a gene: 4. TCRbeta CDR3 regions were amplified from genomic DNA by means of the immunoSEQ Assay, a bias-controlled multiplex PCR. The paper's data handling went like this. Within the assay, amplification of reference gene primers was used to estimate how many nucleated cells each sample contained. To quantify the absolute abundance of each unique TCRbeta CDR3 rearrangement, sequence reads were collapsed and filtered. Productive Simpson clonality was computed per sample as the square root of Simpson's diversity index over productive rearrangements. The table comes from immuneACCESS by way of TCRdb, which keeps in-frame sequences with V and J called. Part of the clones is missing from these tables; in studies checked, under half for an unresolved V gene and the rest for unknown reasons. V and J calls and clone size come straight from that table; D and trimming were deduced from the DNA. Counted in this sample were about 150,000 clones; 70% to 90% of them appeared once. Under 0.8% of the sample is held by the ten biggest clonotypes.

As for this clone: It lacks a known antigen. It has no much larger one-base neighbor in the sample; base qualities were not kept.

One collaborating source in Seattle enrolled patients while the patients were actively infected and followed the patients over time throughout the course of disease. Collaborating institutions collected whole blood in K2EDTA tubes following their own protocols. For TCRbeta analysis, collaborators shipped samples as frozen whole blood, isolated PBMCs, or DNA extracted from either of those sample types. This receptor was identified in a man in his fifties or sixties with COVID-19, enrolled during active disease. Sequenced sample: peripheral blood. The chain employs TRBV29-1 and TRBJ2-4, with 7 junctional bases fitting TRBD1. The CDR3 protein is CSVITGVKNIQYF. The sequence in DNA is TGCAGCGTTATAACAGGGGTCAAAAACATTCAGTACTTC.